This TCR beta chain appears in the sequencing data of a study of regulatory T cells in long-lasting Graves disease. Notes on the study in general: Accuracy might have suffered from few samples.

The table lists this clonotype with many counts. Antigen specificity is unknown. The TCR beta library used iRepertoire HTBI primers with Arm-PCR amplification of CDR3. TCRdb processed the multiplex PCR reads anew with MiXCR; each CDR3 protein has one entry. This table holds approximately 400,000 distinct CDR3 sequences, 15% to 19% found once. The CDR3 length is 13 residues. Trimming removed 0 bases at V and 3 bases at J, with 9 bases between. Germline CDR1 GTSNPN, CDR2 SVGIG (reference sequence). The time point was: newly diagnosed GD, antithyroid drugs for less than 3 months. PBMC-extracted RNA yielded the TCR library. Per American Thyroid Association guidelines, Graves' disease was diagnosed.

The chain has TRBV30 and TRBJ2-7, with TRBD1 as a possible D gene (6 bases). The sample consisted of peripheral blood mononuclear cells (PBMCs), taken at new diagnosis, from a patient treated with antithyroid drugs. This receptor was identified in a female donor with Graves disease. This CDR3 is CAWSVHRDYEQYF. The DNA of the CDR3 is TGTGCCTGGAGTGTCCACAGGGACTACGAGCAGTACTTC.